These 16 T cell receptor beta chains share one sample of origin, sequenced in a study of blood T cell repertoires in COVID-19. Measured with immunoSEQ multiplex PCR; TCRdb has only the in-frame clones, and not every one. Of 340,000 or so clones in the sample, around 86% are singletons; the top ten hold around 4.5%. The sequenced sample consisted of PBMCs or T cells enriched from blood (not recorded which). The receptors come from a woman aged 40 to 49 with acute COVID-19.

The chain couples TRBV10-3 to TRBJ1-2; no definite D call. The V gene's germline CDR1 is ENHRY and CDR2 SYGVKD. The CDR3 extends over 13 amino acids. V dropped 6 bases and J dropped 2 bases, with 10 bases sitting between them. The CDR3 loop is CAIRVGGNYGYTF. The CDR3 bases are TGTGCCATCAGGGTAGGCGGGAACTATGGCTACACCTTC.

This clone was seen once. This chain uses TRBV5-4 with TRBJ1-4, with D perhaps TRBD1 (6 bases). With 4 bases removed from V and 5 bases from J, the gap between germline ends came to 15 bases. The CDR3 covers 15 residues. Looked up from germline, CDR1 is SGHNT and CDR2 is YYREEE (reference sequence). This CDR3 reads CASSASGGLNEKLFF. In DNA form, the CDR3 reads TGTGCCAGCAGCGCATCGGGGGGCCTAAATGAAAAACTGTTTTTT.

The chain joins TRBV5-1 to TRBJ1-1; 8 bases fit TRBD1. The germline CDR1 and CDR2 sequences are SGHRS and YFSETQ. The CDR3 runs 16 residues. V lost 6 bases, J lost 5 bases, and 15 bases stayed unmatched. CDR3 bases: TGCGCCAGCACCCAAACCGCCGTTCAGGGGGCAACTGAAGCTTTCTTT. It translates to CASTQTAVQGATEAFF. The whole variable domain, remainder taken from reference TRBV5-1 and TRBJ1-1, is KAGVTQTPRYLIKTRGQQVTLSCSPISGHRSVSWYQQTPGQGLQFLFEYFSETQRNKGNFPGRFSGRQFSNSRSEMNVSTLELGDSALYLCASTQTAVQGATEAFFGQGTRLTVV.

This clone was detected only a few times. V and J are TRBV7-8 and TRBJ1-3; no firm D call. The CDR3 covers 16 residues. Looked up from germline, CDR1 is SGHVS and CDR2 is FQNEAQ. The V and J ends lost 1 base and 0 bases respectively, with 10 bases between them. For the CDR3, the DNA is TGTGCCAGCAGCTTAGTTCAGAGGGCCTCTGGAAACACCATATATTTT. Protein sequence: CASSLVQRASGNTIYF.

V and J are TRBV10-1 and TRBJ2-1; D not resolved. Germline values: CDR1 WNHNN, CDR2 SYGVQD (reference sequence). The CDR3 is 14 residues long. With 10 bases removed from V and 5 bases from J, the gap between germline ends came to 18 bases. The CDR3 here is CAKYTEVRNNEQFF. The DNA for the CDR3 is TGCGCCAAGTATACCGAGGTTCGGAACAATGAGCAGTTCTTC.

CDR3 sequence (DNA): TGTGCCAGCTCACCGCTAGCGGGGGGGATCTACGAGCAGTACTTC. Translated, it gives CASSPLAGGIYEQYF. The gene calls are TRBV18 and TRBJ2-7; 12 positions match TRBD2. CDR1 is KGHSH, CDR2 LQKENI, per germline. The CDR3 length is 15 residues. The junction had 3 bases not matched to a gene; V was cut back by 3 bases and J by 3 bases.

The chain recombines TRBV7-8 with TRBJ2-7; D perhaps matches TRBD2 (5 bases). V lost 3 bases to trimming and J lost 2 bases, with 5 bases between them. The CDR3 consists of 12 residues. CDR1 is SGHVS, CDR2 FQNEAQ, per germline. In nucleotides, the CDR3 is TGTGCCAGCAGCTTCGGGACCTACGAGCAGTACTTC. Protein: CASSFGTYEQYF. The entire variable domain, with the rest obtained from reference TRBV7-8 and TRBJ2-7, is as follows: GAGVSQSPRYKVAKRGQDVALRCDPISGHVSLFWYQQALGQGPEFLTYFQNEAQLDKSGLPSDRFFAERPEGSVSTLKIQRTQQEDSAVYLCASSFGTYEQYFGPGTRLTVT.

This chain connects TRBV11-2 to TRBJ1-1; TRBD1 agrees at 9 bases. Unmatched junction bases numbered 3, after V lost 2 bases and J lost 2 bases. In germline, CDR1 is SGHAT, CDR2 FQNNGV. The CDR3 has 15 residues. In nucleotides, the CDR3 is TGTGCCAGCAGCTTATTGACAGGGGGAAACACTGAAGCTTTCTTT. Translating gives CASSLLTGGNTEAFF.

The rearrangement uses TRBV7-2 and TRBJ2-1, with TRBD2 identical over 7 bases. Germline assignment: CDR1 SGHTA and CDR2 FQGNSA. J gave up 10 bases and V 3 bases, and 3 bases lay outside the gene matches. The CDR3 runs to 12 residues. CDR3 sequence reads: CASSFLAAEQFF. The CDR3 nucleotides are TGTGCCAGCAGCTTTCTAGCGGCGGAGCAGTTCTTC. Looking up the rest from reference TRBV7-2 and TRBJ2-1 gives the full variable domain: GAGVSQSPSNKVTEKGKDVELRCDPISGHTALYWYRQSLGQGLEFLIYFQGNSAPDKSGLPSDRFSAERTGGSVSTLTIQRTQQEDSAVYLCASSFLAAEQFFGPGTRLTVL.

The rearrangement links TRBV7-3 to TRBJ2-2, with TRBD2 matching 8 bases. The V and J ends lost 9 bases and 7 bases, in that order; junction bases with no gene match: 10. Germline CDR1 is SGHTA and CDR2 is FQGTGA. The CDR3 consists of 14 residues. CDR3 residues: CASRSGGAGGELFF. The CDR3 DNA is TGTGCCAGTAGAAGCGGGGGAGCTGGCGGGGAGCTGTTTTTT.

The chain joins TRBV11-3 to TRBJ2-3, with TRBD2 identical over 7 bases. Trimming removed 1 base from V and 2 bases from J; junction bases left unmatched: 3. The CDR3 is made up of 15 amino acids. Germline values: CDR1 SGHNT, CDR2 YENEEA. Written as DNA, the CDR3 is TGTGCCAGCAGCTTAGGAGGGACTACCACAGATACGCAGTATTTT. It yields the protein CASSLGGTTTDTQYF.

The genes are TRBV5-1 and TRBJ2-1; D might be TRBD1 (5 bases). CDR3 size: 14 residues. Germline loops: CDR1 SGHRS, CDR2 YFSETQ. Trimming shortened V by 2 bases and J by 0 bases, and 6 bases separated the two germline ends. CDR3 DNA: TGCGCCAGCAGCTTCGACAGCTCCTACAATGAGCAGTTCTTC. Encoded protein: CASSFDSSYNEQFF. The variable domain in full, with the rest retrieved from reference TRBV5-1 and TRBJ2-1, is KAGVTQTPRYLIKTRGQQVTLSCSPISGHRSVSWYQQTPGQGLQFLFEYFSETQRNKGNFPGRFSGRQFSNSRSEMNVSTLELGDSALYLCASSFDSSYNEQFFGPGTRLTVL.

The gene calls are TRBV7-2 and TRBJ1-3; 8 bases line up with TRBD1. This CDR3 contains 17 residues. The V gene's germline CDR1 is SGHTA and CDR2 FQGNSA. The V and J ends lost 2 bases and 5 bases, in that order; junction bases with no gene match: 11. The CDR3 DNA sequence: TGTGCCAGCAGCTTACCAGGTCTTGGGACAGGCCGAAACACCATATATTTT. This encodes CASSLPGLGTGRNTIYF.

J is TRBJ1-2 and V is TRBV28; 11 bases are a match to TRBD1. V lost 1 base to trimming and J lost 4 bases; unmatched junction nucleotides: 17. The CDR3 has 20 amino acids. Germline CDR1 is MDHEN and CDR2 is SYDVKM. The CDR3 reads CASSLYEGWDRGSRSYGYTF. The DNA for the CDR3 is TGTGCCAGCAGTTTATACGAGGGTTGGGACAGGGGGTCCAGGTCCTATGGCTACACCTTC.

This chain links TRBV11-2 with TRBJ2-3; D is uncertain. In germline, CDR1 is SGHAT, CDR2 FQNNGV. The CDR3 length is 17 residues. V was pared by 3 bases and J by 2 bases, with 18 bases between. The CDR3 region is CASSLRGWSQSTDTQYF. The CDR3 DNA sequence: TGTGCCAGCAGCTTGCGTGGCTGGAGTCAGTCCACAGATACGCAGTATTTT.

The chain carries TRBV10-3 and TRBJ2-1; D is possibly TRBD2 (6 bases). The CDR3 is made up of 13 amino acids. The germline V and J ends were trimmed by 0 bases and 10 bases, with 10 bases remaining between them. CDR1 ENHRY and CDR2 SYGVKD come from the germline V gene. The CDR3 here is CAISESGGREQFF. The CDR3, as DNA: TGTGCCATCAGTGAGTCGGGGGGACGAGAGCAGTTCTTC.